This entry describes one T cell receptor beta chain. Antigen specificity is unknown. All of the isolated RNA was reverse transcribed, so expressed TCRB transcripts were sequenced. The method was immunoSEQ multiplex PCR; TCRdb's version includes in-frame clones alone and lacks a portion of them. Of under 150,000 clones in the sample, under 60% were seen once. The data are from a study of beta chain features in type 1 diabetes. Study-wide context: What patients shared with healthy donors was a similar profile of age, gender and cell yields.

Broader study findings: There was a possibility that cDNA sequencing over-represented cells with high TCR expression. Naive, central memory and Treg TCRB repertoires seemed to resemble each other more closely in patients than they did in healthy donors.

V was pared by 0 bases and J by 12 bases, with 5 bases of the junction left unmatched. This CDR3 is 14 amino acids long. The germline V gene encodes CDR1 SGDLS and CDR2 YYNGEE. The collection from each donor was one heparinised blood draw averaging about 116 mL. This clonotype was obtained from a man younger than 35 in good health. The sequenced sample was Tregs from blood. The chain is built from TRBV9 and TRBJ1-6, with 8 bases that match TRBD1. The CDR3 protein is CASSVGQGSIPLHF. In DNA form, the CDR3 reads TGTGCCAGCAGCGTAGGACAGGGGAGTATACCCCTCCACTTT. Filled out from reference TRBV9 and TRBJ1-6, the complete variable domain reads DSGVTQTPKHLITATGQRVTLRCSPRSGDLSVYWYQQSLDQGLQFLIQYYNGEERAKGNILERFSAQQFPDLHSELNLSSLELGDSALYFCASSVGQGSIPLHFGNGTRLTVT.